This TCR beta chain appears in the sequencing data of a study of shared clonotypes between healthy human individuals (dated by TCRdb to the early 2020s). General notes on the study: A couple of women and a few men aged 18 to 49 years were included in the cohort. Blood TCR repertoires of roughly five healthy adults were deeply sequenced to estimate repertoire size and the extent of clonotype sharing between individuals. Different laboratories and diverse techniques were used to prepare libraries and sequence TCR repertoires, to increase sequencing depth and limit assay-specific biases. Between about 0.8 and 9 billion PBMCs per donor were obtained by leukapheresis. For each donor, CD4 naive and CD4 memory were each given three plates, CD8 naive was given two plates, and CD8 memory was given one plate.

CD8 naive samples were CD45RO-negative cells positively selected for CCR7, giving a CD45RA+CCR7+ population that excluded TemRA cells. Healthy HIV-negative adults with no recently reported acute infections or vaccinations were included as donors. All donors were Caucasian adults living in Nashville, Tennessee, USA. After blood collection by leukapheresis, PBMCs were isolated using Ficoll-Histopaque density gradient centrifugation and then cryopreserved in the vapor phase of liquid nitrogen. Analytical flow cytometry was used to check the purity and quantity of each magnetically sorted T cell population. Genomic DNA was isolated from each sorted fraction and quantified by UV absorbance on a Nanodrop 2000c. This clone appeared a single time. Its antigen has not been determined. Base qualities are not recorded, but no much larger clone differs from it by a single base. Overall study outcomes, separate from this receptor: Compared with non-shared clonotypes, the clonotypes found in all four sorted-subset donors had higher generation probabilities. Because the study included only a small number of donors, the genetic and exposure-history diversity represented was limited. Sampling was restricted to blood, and TCR repertoires in tissue are likely to differ from TCR repertoires in blood. Even with the large sequencing depth, rarefaction of the sorted-subset datasets indicated that sequencing was incomplete. Based on pairwise subsampling, the degree of clonotype sharing among donors was expected to be affected by sequencing depth. Larger estimated clonotype richness was generally found for naive subsets than for memory subsets. Across four donors, approximately 5% of naive CD4, more than 3% of naive CD8, 2.3% of memory CD4, and roughly 0.4% of memory CD8 clonotypes were shared.

TCR CDR3 regions were amplified from genomic DNA by multiplex PCR using the deep immunoSEQ assay. Genomic DNA extracted from each cell subset was distributed evenly over all wells of several immunoSEQ 96-well plates, and each plate served as one replicate. For sorted subsets, approximately 210 ng genomic DNA, equal to 30,000 to 35,000 T cell genomes, was loaded into each replicate PCR. Purified libraries were quantified with a Qubit 3.0 fluorometer, sized on a Bioanalyzer 2100, and re-quantified with the KAPA Library Quantification kit. Each immunoSEQ 96-well plate was sequenced on its own single-read 150-cycle Illumina NextSeq 550 flow cell. From the authors' description of their analysis: Because the immunoSEQ output held only junctional sequences and lacked quality scores, the filtering could not match the filtering applied to full-length reads. To assign V/J genes and CDR3, sequences were annotated using PyIR, a Python wrapper for IgBLAST v1.9, with IMGT germline references. Any read was removed if the V/J assignment was weak (E-value above 1e-6), the CDR3 was missing, or the read contained stop codons, out-of-frame junctions, or ambiguous translated residues. V3J clonotypes were defined by identical inferred V gene, J gene, and CDR3 amino acid sequence. Percentage overlap between repertoires was computed as shared unique clonotypes divided by the size of the smaller repertoire. Repertoire richness was assessed with RTK rarefaction, the Chao1 estimator, and Recon v2.1 estimates of unobserved clonotypes. OLGA was used to compute generation probabilities for all TCRbeta clonotypes that the gDNA method yielded from four donors. TCRdb retrieved this table from immuneACCESS and kept in-frame rearrangements only. Not all clones are present; in checked studies, unresolved V genes account for under half, and no reason is known for the remainder. D and trimming were read from the DNA, whereas the V and J calls and clone size are those reported in that table. This sample has about 2.1 million clones in its table, and about 92% of those were observed once. The ten most abundant clones make up 1.5% to 2% of the sample.

The CDR3 starts with the cysteine, ends with the phenylalanine, and has 13 residues. CDR3 DNA only is kept here, 39 bases in frame from base 1. Trimming removed 3 bases from V and 7 bases from J, leaving 15 bases between the germline ends. Per the germline V gene, SQVTM is the CDR1 and ANQGSEA is the CDR2. The sequence links TRBV29-1 to TRBJ1-2; the D gene cannot be resolved reliably. The sequence was obtained from a young man in good health. Some clones in this sample may be carry-over from other donors' samples. Sequencing used naive CD8+ T cells from PBMCs. The sample's cell subset or site label is to be understood as: CD45RA+CCR7+. The DNA is TGCAGCGTTGATTTCCCTGCCGCGGGTGGCTACACCTTC. Its protein is CSVDFPAAGGYTF.